This is a list of T cell receptor beta chains from one sample in a study of cytomegalovirus exposure and HLA in healthy donors. Clones were sequenced by immunoSEQ multiplex PCR, and TCRdb holds only the in-frame ones, with some missing. The profile shows fewer than 130,000 clones, about nine tenths of them singletons. The specimen sequenced was PBMCs. Receptor source: a young woman in good health and CMV-seronegative. The CDR3 runs from the conserved cysteine through the conserved F or W. Each record gives: D gene, J gene, clone size, V gene, CDR3 DNA, CDR3 protein. D genes are given only for firm matches. Size is omitted from some rows. Given values are once, few, many or a class for expanded clones.

d_call: -; j_call: TRBJ1-4; clone_size: -; v_call: TRBV7-6; cdr3_nt: TGTGCCAGCAGCCTTGTGATCCCAGGGCCCACTAATGAAAAACTGTTTTTT; cdr3_aa: CASSLVIPGPTNEKLFF
d_call: -; j_call: TRBJ2-1; clone_size: few; v_call: TRBV18; cdr3_nt: TGTGCCAGCTCAGGAGATTGGGGGCACAATGAGCAGTTCTTC; cdr3_aa: CASSGDWGHNEQFF
d_call: TRBD1; j_call: TRBJ1-1; clone_size: -; v_call: TRBV5-4; cdr3_nt: TGTGCCAGCAGCTCCTATTCACAGGGGGACACTGAAGCTTTCTTT; cdr3_aa: CASSSYSQGDTEAFF
d_call: -; j_call: TRBJ2-1; clone_size: -; v_call: TRBV27; cdr3_nt: TGTGCCAGCTCCAACCTACAGGCTTTCAATGAGCAGTTCTTC; cdr3_aa: CASSNLQAFNEQFF
d_call: TRBD1; j_call: TRBJ1-1; clone_size: -; v_call: TRBV7-2; cdr3_nt: TGTGCCAGCAGCTTAGCCGGGACAGGGGGCACTGAAGCTTTCTTT; cdr3_aa: CASSLAGTGGTEAFF
d_call: -; j_call: TRBJ2-4; clone_size: -; v_call: TRBV9; cdr3_nt: TGTGCCAGCAGCGTAGATTGGGCAGGCGAAAACATTCAGTACTTC; cdr3_aa: CASSVDWAGENIQYF
d_call: -; j_call: TRBJ1-1; clone_size: -; v_call: TRBV2; cdr3_nt: TGTGCCAGCAGTGGGCCAGCGAGGAACACTGAAGCTTTCTTT; cdr3_aa: CASSGPARNTEAFF
d_call: TRBD2; j_call: TRBJ2-1; clone_size: -; v_call: TRBV4-3; cdr3_nt: TGCGCCAGCAGCCCAGCCCAGGCGGGGGATATCAATGAGCAGTTCTTC; cdr3_aa: CASSPAQAGDINEQFF
d_call: TRBD2; j_call: TRBJ2-5; clone_size: -; v_call: TRBV29-1; cdr3_nt: TGCAGCGTTGTTGGACTAGCGGGTTTCCAAGAGACCCAGTACTTC; cdr3_aa: CSVVGLAGFQETQYF
d_call: -; j_call: TRBJ1-1; clone_size: once; v_call: TRBV27; cdr3_nt: TGTGCCAGCAGTTTGACTGCCCAGAACACTGAAGCTTTCTTT; cdr3_aa: CASSLTAQNTEAFF
d_call: -; j_call: TRBJ2-3; clone_size: -; v_call: TRBV5-6; cdr3_nt: TGTGCCAGCAGCCAGTGGGGGGGCACAGATACGCAGTATTTT; cdr3_aa: CASSQWGGTDTQYF
d_call: -; j_call: TRBJ1-5; clone_size: -; v_call: TRBV6-6; cdr3_nt: TGTGCCAGCAGTTATGGGGGGAGCAATCAGCCCCAGCATTTT; cdr3_aa: CASSYGGSNQPQHF
d_call: -; j_call: TRBJ1-1; clone_size: -; v_call: TRBV2; cdr3_nt: TGTGCCACCCGGGAGGAATCTAACACTGAAGCTTTCTTT; cdr3_aa: CATREESNTEAFF
d_call: TRBD1; j_call: TRBJ1-4; clone_size: -; v_call: TRBV5-4; cdr3_nt: TGTGCCAGCAGCACGGACAGGGGAACTAATGAAAAACTGTTTTTT; cdr3_aa: CASSTDRGTNEKLFF
d_call: TRBD1; j_call: TRBJ1-1; clone_size: -; v_call: TRBV18; cdr3_nt: TGTGCCAGCTCACCAGCAGGGACAGGGGCGAACACTGAAGCTTTCTTT; cdr3_aa: CASSPAGTGANTEAFF
d_call: TRBD1; j_call: TRBJ2-7; clone_size: -; v_call: TRBV28; cdr3_nt: TGTGCCAGCAGTTTGGGGACAGCCTACGAGCAGTACTTC; cdr3_aa: CASSLGTAYEQYF
d_call: TRBD2; j_call: TRBJ2-7; clone_size: -; v_call: TRBV27; cdr3_nt: TGTGCCAGCAGTCTCCTCTCTACTAGCGGCGCCTACGAGCAGTACTTC; cdr3_aa: CASSLLSTSGAYEQYF
d_call: -; j_call: TRBJ1-2; clone_size: -; v_call: TRBV25-1; cdr3_nt: TGTGCCAGCAGTGTGGCAGATCTCTATGGCTACACCTTC; cdr3_aa: CASSVADLYGYTF
d_call: -; j_call: TRBJ2-7; clone_size: once; v_call: TRBV11-2; cdr3_nt: TGTGCCAGCAGCTTAGATCGGGTCGAAGTCTACGAGCAGTACTTC; cdr3_aa: CASSLDRVEVYEQYF
d_call: -; j_call: TRBJ2-1; clone_size: few; v_call: TRBV4-1; cdr3_nt: TGCGCCAGCAGCCAAGGGCGGAGCTCCTACAATGAGCAGTTCTTC; cdr3_aa: CASSQGRSSYNEQFF
d_call: TRBD2; j_call: TRBJ2-7; clone_size: -; v_call: TRBV19; cdr3_nt: TGTGCCAGTTCTCCTAGCGGGACGTACGAGCAGTACTTC; cdr3_aa: CASSPSGTYEQYF
d_call: TRBD1; j_call: TRBJ1-2; clone_size: -; v_call: TRBV5-1; cdr3_nt: TGCGCCAGCAGCTTAGACAGGGGTGGCTACACCTTC; cdr3_aa: CASSLDRGGYTF
d_call: -; j_call: TRBJ2-7; clone_size: -; v_call: TRBV14; cdr3_nt: TGTGCCAGCAGCCAAGATATTCGGGGGTCGTCTTTATACGAGCAGTACTTC; cdr3_aa: CASSQDIRGSSLYEQYF
d_call: TRBD2; j_call: TRBJ2-3; clone_size: -; v_call: TRBV10-3; cdr3_nt: TGTGCCATCAGTGAGGAGCGGGACACAGATACGCAGTATTTT; cdr3_aa: CAISEERDTDTQYF
d_call: -; j_call: TRBJ1-4; clone_size: -; v_call: TRBV28; cdr3_nt: TGTGCCAGCAGTTTATTCAGGTTTGCAACTAATGAAAAACTGTTTTTT; cdr3_aa: CASSLFRFATNEKLFF
d_call: -; j_call: TRBJ1-2; clone_size: -; v_call: TRBV9; cdr3_nt: TGTGCCAGCAGCCCCGGGGAGGGGGGGGATGGCTACACCTTC; cdr3_aa: CASSPGEGGDGYTF
d_call: -; j_call: TRBJ2-2; clone_size: -; v_call: TRBV28; cdr3_nt: TGTGCCAGCAGTAGATCAGGGGGGAACGGGGAGCTGTTTTTT; cdr3_aa: CASSRSGGNGELFF
d_call: -; j_call: TRBJ2-3; clone_size: -; v_call: TRBV30; cdr3_nt: TGTGCCTGGAGTGGGGTGGGCGCCCGTGCTAGCACAGATACGCAGTATTTT; cdr3_aa: CAWSGVGARASTDTQYF
d_call: TRBD2; j_call: TRBJ2-7; clone_size: -; v_call: TRBV6-4; cdr3_nt: TGTGCCAGCAGTGACCCTAAGGGGCTACTAGCGGGAGCGGGGTACGAGCAGTACTTC; cdr3_aa: CASSDPKGLLAGAGYEQYF
d_call: TRBD1; j_call: TRBJ2-7; clone_size: -; v_call: TRBV25-1; cdr3_nt: TGTGCCAGCGGGGACAGGGGAAGCTCCTACGAGCAGTACTTC; cdr3_aa: CASGDRGSSYEQYF
d_call: -; j_call: TRBJ2-5; clone_size: -; v_call: TRBV5-1; cdr3_nt: TGCGCCAGCAGCTTTATGGAGACCCAGTACTTC; cdr3_aa: CASSFMETQYF
d_call: -; j_call: TRBJ1-2; clone_size: -; v_call: TRBV5-1; cdr3_nt: TGCGCCAGCAGCTTACAGGCGAACTATGGCTACACCTTC; cdr3_aa: CASSLQANYGYTF
d_call: TRBD1; j_call: TRBJ1-4; clone_size: -; v_call: TRBV7-8; cdr3_nt: TGTGCCAGCAGCCCTGGGACAGGCGGGGGTGAAAAACTGTTTTTT; cdr3_aa: CASSPGTGGGEKLFF
d_call: -; j_call: TRBJ1-1; clone_size: few; v_call: TRBV7-9; cdr3_nt: TGTGCCAGCAGCCCTCCGGGACTTTGGAACACTGAAGCTTTCTTT; cdr3_aa: CASSPPGLWNTEAFF
d_call: -; j_call: TRBJ2-7; clone_size: -; v_call: TRBV6-6; cdr3_nt: TGTGCCAGCACCCCCCTTTACAGTGATACCTACGAGCAGTACTTC; cdr3_aa: CASTPLYSDTYEQYF
d_call: TRBD2; j_call: TRBJ2-5; clone_size: -; v_call: TRBV5-1; cdr3_nt: TGCGCCAGCAGTTCGAGCGGGGGAGTTCATGAGACCCAGTACTTC; cdr3_aa: CASSSSGGVHETQYF
d_call: TRBD2; j_call: TRBJ2-3; clone_size: -; v_call: TRBV5-4; cdr3_nt: TGTGCCAGCAGCTTGGGTACGTGGCGAGCGGGAAGTCAGGGCGCAGATACGCAGTATTTT; cdr3_aa: CASSLGTWRAGSQGADTQYF
d_call: -; j_call: TRBJ2-2; clone_size: -; v_call: TRBV4-1; cdr3_nt: TGCGCCAGCAGCTCTGGAGAAGCGCCTTGGACCGGGGAGCTGTTTTTT; cdr3_aa: CASSSGEAPWTGELFF
d_call: -; j_call: TRBJ2-6; clone_size: -; v_call: TRBV7-9; cdr3_nt: TGTGCCAGCAGAACAGGGTTCTCTGGGGCCAACGTCCTGACTTTC; cdr3_aa: CASRTGFSGANVLTF
d_call: -; j_call: TRBJ1-5; clone_size: -; v_call: TRBV19; cdr3_nt: TGTGCCAGTAGTATATGGGGGACCTCGGGGGGTCAGCCCCAGCATTTT; cdr3_aa: CASSIWGTSGGQPQHF
d_call: TRBD1; j_call: TRBJ2-7; clone_size: -; v_call: TRBV30; cdr3_nt: TGTGCCTGGAGACACAGGGGGGACGAGCAGTACTTC; cdr3_aa: CAWRHRGDEQYF
d_call: -; j_call: TRBJ2-3; clone_size: -; v_call: TRBV4-2; cdr3_nt: TGTGCCAGCAGCCTGGCCCTAGGGGAAAGCACAGATACGCAGTATTTT; cdr3_aa: CASSLALGESTDTQYF
d_call: TRBD1; j_call: TRBJ1-5; clone_size: few; v_call: TRBV4-1; cdr3_nt: TGCGCCAGCAGCCAAGGCAGGGGGCACGGTCAGCCCCAGCATTTT; cdr3_aa: CASSQGRGHGQPQHF
d_call: -; j_call: TRBJ1-5; clone_size: few; v_call: TRBV5-4; cdr3_nt: TGTGCCAGCAGCTTGGACGGCAGGGGCAATCAGCCCCAGCATTTT; cdr3_aa: CASSLDGRGNQPQHF
d_call: -; j_call: TRBJ2-1; clone_size: -; v_call: TRBV5-1; cdr3_nt: TGCGCCAGCACCTCAGGGATCAATGAGCAGTTCTTC; cdr3_aa: CASTSGINEQFF
d_call: TRBD2; j_call: TRBJ2-7; clone_size: -; v_call: TRBV28; cdr3_nt: TGTGCCAACACTGAGCGGGAGAGCTCCTACGAGCAGTACTTC; cdr3_aa: CANTERESSYEQYF
d_call: TRBD1; j_call: TRBJ1-5; clone_size: -; v_call: TRBV28; cdr3_nt: TGTGCCAGCAGTTTAGAGGGGACAGGGGTCAATCAGCCCCAGCATTTT; cdr3_aa: CASSLEGTGVNQPQHF
d_call: -; j_call: TRBJ1-5; clone_size: -; v_call: TRBV5-1; cdr3_nt: TGCGCCAGCGCCAAGGAGGGAGGTAGCAATCAGCCCCAGCATTTT; cdr3_aa: CASAKEGGSNQPQHF
d_call: TRBD1; j_call: TRBJ2-7; clone_size: -; v_call: TRBV28; cdr3_nt: TGTGCCAGCAGTTCATTAGAAACGGGACAGGACTACGAGCAGTACTTC; cdr3_aa: CASSSLETGQDYEQYF
d_call: -; j_call: TRBJ1-3; clone_size: -; v_call: TRBV5-1; cdr3_nt: TGCGCCAGCAGCTTGGATGGTGTCAGCACCATATATTTT; cdr3_aa: CASSLDGVSTIYF
d_call: TRBD1; j_call: TRBJ1-1; clone_size: -; v_call: TRBV28; cdr3_nt: TGTGCCACCCTAACAGGGGATACTGAAGCTTTCTTT; cdr3_aa: CATLTGDTEAFF
d_call: -; j_call: TRBJ1-5; clone_size: -; v_call: TRBV6-6; cdr3_nt: TGTGCCAGCAGTTCCCGACAGTTTCTGCCCCAGCATTTT; cdr3_aa: CASSSRQFLPQHF
d_call: -; j_call: TRBJ1-2; clone_size: -; v_call: TRBV7-2; cdr3_nt: TGTGCCAGCAGCCCACAGGCGGGGGACTATGGCTACACCTTC; cdr3_aa: CASSPQAGDYGYTF
d_call: -; j_call: TRBJ2-1; clone_size: -; v_call: TRBV5-1; cdr3_nt: TGCGCCAGCAGCTTGGGGTCGGATGAGCAGTTCTTC; cdr3_aa: CASSLGSDEQFF
d_call: TRBD1; j_call: TRBJ2-7; clone_size: -; v_call: TRBV19; cdr3_nt: TGTGCCAGTAGTAGAACCGGGACAGGGGGCGCAGGGGCCTACGAGCAGTACTTC; cdr3_aa: CASSRTGTGGAGAYEQYF
d_call: TRBD1; j_call: TRBJ1-1; clone_size: -; v_call: TRBV28; cdr3_nt: TGTGCCAGCACAACTCCAGGGGGCATGAACACTGAAGCTTTCTTT; cdr3_aa: CASTTPGGMNTEAFF
d_call: -; j_call: TRBJ2-7; clone_size: once; v_call: TRBV5-1; cdr3_nt: TGCGCCAGCAGCTTTTCGGGGAGCGAGCAGTACTTC; cdr3_aa: CASSFSGSEQYF
d_call: -; j_call: TRBJ2-1; clone_size: few; v_call: TRBV19; cdr3_nt: TGTGCCAGTAGTATGAAAGCGGGCCCGTACAATGAGCAGTTCTTC; cdr3_aa: CASSMKAGPYNEQFF